The 9 T cell receptor beta chains below all came from one sample that was sequenced in a study of CD8+ T cells in alopecia areata. Investigators isolated RNA and reverse transcribed it into cDNA to act as the sequencing template. The repertoire was sequenced with immunoSEQ multiplex PCR; TCRdb's copy has only in-frame clones and lacks some. The table lists around 100,000 clones, 41% of them singletons, with roughly 1.3% in the top ten. The sequenced sample was CD4+ T cells sorted from blood. These receptors all stem from a human donor with alopecia areata.

The chain joins TRBV28 to TRBJ2-7; D is unresolved. Germline CDR1 MDHEN, CDR2 SYDVKM. Trimming removed 6 bases from V and 4 bases from J, with 7 bases in between. CDR3 length: 11 residues. The CDR3 DNA sequence: TGTGCCAGCAGCCGAGATTACGAGCAGTACTTC. It encodes CASSRDYEQYF.

The genes are TRBV30 and TRBJ2-1; D unresolved. The CDR3 spans 11 residues. CDR1 and CDR2 from the germline V gene are GTSNPN and SVGIG (reference sequence). The V end lost 2 bases, the J end lost 6 bases, and 5 bases lay between the germline ends. The CDR3 spells CAWSISNEQFF. CDR3 in DNA: TGTGCCTGGAGTATCAGCAATGAGCAGTTCTTC.

V and J are TRBV27 and TRBJ2-1, with TRBD2 identical over 10 bases. V lost 5 bases to trimming and J lost 7 bases; unmatched junction nucleotides: 8. The CDR3 is made up of 15 amino acids. Germline values: CDR1 MNHEY, CDR2 SMNVEV (reference sequence). The CDR3 region is CASSPKRGGVNEQFF. CDR3 DNA sequence: TGTGCCAGCAGTCCTAAGCGGGGGGGAGTAAATGAGCAGTTCTTC.

This clone has only a few counts. The rearrangement uses TRBV19 and TRBJ1-5, with D hard to call. CDR1 and CDR2 (germline): LNHDA, SQIVND (reference sequence). The CDR3 length is 14 residues. V shed 11 bases and J shed 0 bases, with 14 bases lying between them. The CDR3 here is CAGGGTDSNQPQHF. As DNA, the CDR3 is TGTGCCGGAGGCGGAACGGATAGCAATCAGCCCCAGCATTTT.

The CDR3 nucleotides are TGTGCCAGCAGCTTAGACAGGGGGCGCAACGAGCAGTACTTC. This gives the protein CASSLDRGRNEQYF. The rearrangement links TRBV11-2 to TRBJ2-7, with 8 bases that match TRBD1. The CDR3 is 14 residues long. Germline V gene data show CDR1 as SGHAT and CDR2 as FQNNGV. The V segment lost 0 bases and the J segment 5 bases; nucleotides outside the gene matches: 3.

The CDR3 sequence: CASSLWQRNQPQHF. The CDR3 nucleotides are TGTGCCAGCAGTTTATGGCAAAGAAATCAGCCCCAGCATTTT. J is TRBJ1-5 and V is TRBV28; D remains unclear. V was trimmed by 0 bases and J by 4 bases, leaving 7 bases between them. The CDR3 runs 14 residues. CDR1 is MDHEN, CDR2 SYDVKM, per germline.

The chain carries TRBV27 and TRBJ2-4, with 9 nucleotides matching TRBD1. In germline, CDR1 is MNHEY, CDR2 SMNVEV (reference sequence). J was trimmed by 7 bases and V by 6 bases; bases with no gene match: 1. This CDR3 has 12 amino acids. Here the CDR3 reads CASRTGGNIQYF. The CDR3 DNA follows: TGTGCCAGCAGGACAGGGGGTAACATTCAGTACTTC.

This clone was seen only a few times. The chain has TRBV18 and TRBJ2-7; 10 nucleotides match TRBD1. Germline trimming cut 6 bases from V and 2 bases from J; bases unmatched to any gene: 4. Germline V gives CDR1 KGHSH, CDR2 LQKENI. This CDR3 has 14 amino acids. CDR3 amino acids: CASSQGTGAYEQYF. The CDR3, as DNA: TGTGCCAGCTCCCAGGGGACAGGGGCCTACGAGCAGTACTTC.

This clone was seen at least ten times. CDR3 protein: CASSEFRHSGANVLTF. CDR3 nucleotide sequence: TGTGCCAGTAGCGAATTCAGGCACTCTGGGGCCAACGTCCTGACTTTC. This rearrangement joins TRBV19 to TRBJ2-6; no reliable D call. CDR1 and CDR2 from the germline V gene are LNHDA and SQIVND (reference sequence). Trimming shortened V by 6 bases and J by 0 bases, and 12 bases separated the two germline ends. The CDR3 is 16 amino acids.